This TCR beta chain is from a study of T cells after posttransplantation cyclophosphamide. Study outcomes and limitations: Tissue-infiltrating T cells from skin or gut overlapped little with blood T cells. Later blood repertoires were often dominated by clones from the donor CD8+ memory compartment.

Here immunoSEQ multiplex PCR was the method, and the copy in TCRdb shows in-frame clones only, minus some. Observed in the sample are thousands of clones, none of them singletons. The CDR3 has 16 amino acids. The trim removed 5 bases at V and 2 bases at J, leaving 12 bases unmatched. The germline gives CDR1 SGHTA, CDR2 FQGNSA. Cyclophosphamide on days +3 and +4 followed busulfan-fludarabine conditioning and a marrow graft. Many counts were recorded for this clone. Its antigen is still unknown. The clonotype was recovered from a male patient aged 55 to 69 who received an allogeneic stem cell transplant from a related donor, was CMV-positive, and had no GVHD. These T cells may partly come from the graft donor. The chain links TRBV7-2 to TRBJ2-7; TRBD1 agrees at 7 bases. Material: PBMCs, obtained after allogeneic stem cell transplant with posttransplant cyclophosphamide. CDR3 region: CASSPRDRTGAYEQYF. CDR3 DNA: TGTGCCAGCAGCCCTCGGGATAGAACAGGGGCCTACGAGCAGTACTTC.